One TCR delta chain is described in this entry. What it binds is unknown. The CDR3 runs 25 residues. Germline CDR1 reads TSWWSYY; CDR2 reads QGS. V shed 5 bases and J 1 base; nucleotides not matched to a gene: 30. These data originate in a study of Vδ1+ human thymocytes. Study-wide results and limits: TRD repertoires were essentially private, unlike widely shared TRG clonotypes. Thymic TRG and TRD repertoires appeared highly polyclonal. Roughly 22% of thymic delta-chain sequences were Vdelta2, with few Vdelta3, unlike blood Vdelta1+ controls.

Sorted Vdelta1+ thymocytes were roughly 98% to 99.6% pure. Sequences come from RNA converted to cDNA by reverse transcription. Pooled V-gene forward primers with one constant-region reverse primer generated the CDR3 amplicons by multiplex PCR. TCRdb reanalysed the multiplex PCR reads via CATT. The table has tens of thousands of delta-chain clones, about 31% seen once. The chain uses TRDV1 and TRDJ2; TRDD3 agrees at 11 bases. The specimen sequenced was Vdelta1+ gamma-delta thymocytes from the thymus. As for subset: FACS-sorted CD3+ TCRalphabeta- TCRVdelta1+ TCRVdelta2- thymocytes. This clonotype originated in a boy under three years old who had congenital heart surgery. CDR3 region: CALGKGSLTPLTGGYPSFLTAQLFF. The DNA for the CDR3 is TGTGCTCTTGGGAAAGGTTCCCTAACTCCCCTTACTGGGGGATATCCCTCCTTTTTGACAGCACAACTCTTCTTT.